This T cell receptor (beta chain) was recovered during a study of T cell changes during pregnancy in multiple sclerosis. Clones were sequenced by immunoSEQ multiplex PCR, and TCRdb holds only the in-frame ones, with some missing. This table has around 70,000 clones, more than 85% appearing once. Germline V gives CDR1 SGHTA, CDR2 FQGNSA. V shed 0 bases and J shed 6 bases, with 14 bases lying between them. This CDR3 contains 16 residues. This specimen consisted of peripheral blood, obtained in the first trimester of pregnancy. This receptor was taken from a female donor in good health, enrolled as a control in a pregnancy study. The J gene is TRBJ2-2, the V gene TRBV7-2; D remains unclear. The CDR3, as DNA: TGTGCCAGCAGCTTAGCCTCCGGGTCGTGGGCCGGGGAGCTGTTTTTT. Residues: CASSLASGSWAGELFF.